This T cell receptor (beta chain) originates from a study of blood T cell repertoires in COVID-19. Study overall: Both acute and convalescent COVID-19 samples were obtained from the United States, Italy and Spain.

Clones were read by immunoSEQ multiplex PCR, and TCRdb kept only the in-frame ones, dropping some. This table has roughly 440,000 clones, approximately 90% appearing once. Seattle-derived patients entered the study during active infection and were followed longitudinally. The V gene's germline CDR1 is MGHRA and CDR2 YSYEKL. This CDR3 contains 17 residues. The ends lost 4 bases at V and 4 bases at J; junction bases unmatched: 8. The specimen was peripheral blood. This rearrangement joins TRBV4-1 to TRBJ2-6, with 9 nucleotides matching TRBD1. The receptor's source is a woman between 45 and 60 years old with COVID-19, enrolled during active disease. CDR3 nucleotide sequence: TGCGCCAGCAGCCCATTAGGACAGGGGTCCGGGGCCAACGTCCTGACTTTC. Translating gives CASSPLGQGSGANVLTF.